The present T cell receptor beta chain was sequenced within a study of T cell repertoires in cytomegalovirus infection. On the study more broadly: A matching HLA type, together with CMV infection, was signaled by public TCR beta signatures.

Study results and caveats: Based on cumulative public TCR beta family frequency, carriers of CMV plus the relevant HLA were identified.

On this clonotype: Its antigen is as yet unknown.

TCRdb processed the reads anew with MiXCR; each CDR3 protein has one entry. The top ten hold approximately 14% of the sample, which has 400,000 or so distinct CDR3 sequences, roughly 30% seen once. The germline V gene encodes CDR1 MGHRA and CDR2 YSYEKL. CDR3 length: 15 residues. Trimming shortened V by 1 base and J by 0 bases, and 10 bases separated the two germline ends. This TCR came from a human donor in good health (CMV status not recorded). Some clones in this sample may be carry-over from other donors' samples. The sample taken for sequencing was PBMCs. V gene TRBV4-1 combines with J gene TRBJ2-7, with D maybe TRBD2 (5 bases). The CDR3 region has the DNA TGCGCCAGCAGCCAAGTTCTGGGGAGCTCCTACGAGCAGTACTTC. This encodes CASSQVLGSSYEQYF.